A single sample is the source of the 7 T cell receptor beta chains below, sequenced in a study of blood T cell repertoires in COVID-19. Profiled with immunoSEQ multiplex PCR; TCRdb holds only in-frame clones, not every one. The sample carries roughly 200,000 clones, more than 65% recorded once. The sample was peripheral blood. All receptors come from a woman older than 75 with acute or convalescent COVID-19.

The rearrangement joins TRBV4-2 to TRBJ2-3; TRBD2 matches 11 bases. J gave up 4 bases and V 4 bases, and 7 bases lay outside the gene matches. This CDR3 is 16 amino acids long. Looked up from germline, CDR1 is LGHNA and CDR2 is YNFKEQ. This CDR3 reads CASSPGLAGIPDTQYF. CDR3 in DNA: TGTGCCAGCAGCCCCGGACTAGCGGGTATCCCAGATACGCAGTATTTT.

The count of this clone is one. CDR3 amino acids: CASLPAPLGTGSYEQYF. The CDR3 DNA sequence: TGTGCCAGCCTTCCCGCGCCCTTAGGGACAGGGTCGTACGAGCAGTACTTC. The chain employs TRBV21-1 and TRBJ2-7; the table's D call, TRBD1, has no DNA check behind it. TRBV21-1 is reported as a pseudogene. The CDR3 runs 17 residues.

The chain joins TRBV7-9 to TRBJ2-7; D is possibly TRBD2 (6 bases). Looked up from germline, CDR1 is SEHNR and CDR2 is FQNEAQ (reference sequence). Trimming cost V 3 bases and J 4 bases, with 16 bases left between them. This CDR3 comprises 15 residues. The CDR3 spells CASSFGLGRTYEQYF. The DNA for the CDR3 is TGTGCCAGCAGCTTCGGGCTAGGGAGGACTTACGAGCAGTACTTC.

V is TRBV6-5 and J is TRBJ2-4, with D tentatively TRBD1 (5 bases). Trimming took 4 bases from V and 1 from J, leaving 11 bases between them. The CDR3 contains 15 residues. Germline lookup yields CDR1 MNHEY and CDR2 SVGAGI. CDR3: CASSLSGMAKNIQYF. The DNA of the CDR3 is TGTGCCAGCAGTTTGTCAGGGATGGCCAAAAACATTCAGTACTTC.

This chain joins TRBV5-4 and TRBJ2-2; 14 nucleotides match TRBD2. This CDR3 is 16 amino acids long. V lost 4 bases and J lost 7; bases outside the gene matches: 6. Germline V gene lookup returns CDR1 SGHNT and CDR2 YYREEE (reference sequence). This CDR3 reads CASSRGLAGVGGELFF. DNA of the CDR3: TGTGCCAGCAGCCGGGGACTAGCGGGAGTTGGCGGGGAGCTGTTTTTT.

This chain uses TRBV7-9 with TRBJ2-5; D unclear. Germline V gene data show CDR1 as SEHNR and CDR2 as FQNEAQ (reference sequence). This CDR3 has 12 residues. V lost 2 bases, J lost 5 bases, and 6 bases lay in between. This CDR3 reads CASSLLPETQYF. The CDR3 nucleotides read TGTGCCAGCAGCTTACTTCCGGAGACCCAGTACTTC.

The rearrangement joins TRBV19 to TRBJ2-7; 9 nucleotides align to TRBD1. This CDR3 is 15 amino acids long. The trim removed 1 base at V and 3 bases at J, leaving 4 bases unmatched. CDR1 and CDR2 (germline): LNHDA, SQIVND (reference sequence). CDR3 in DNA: TGTGCCAGTAGTATAGTGGGACAGGGCAGCTACGAGCAGTACTTC. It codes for CASSIVGQGSYEQYF.